These T cell receptor beta chains were read from a single sample in a study of vaccination effects on CD4 cells after COVID-19. No cognate antigen is known for these TCRs. Sequencing was performed with immunoSEQ multiplex PCR; in TCRdb, only in-frame clones are kept and a portion is missing. The table includes 65,000 to 90,000 clones, about 79% detected once. Here the sequenced sample was CD4+ T cells from PBMCs cultured with SARS-CoV-2 spike peptides, taken before COVID-19 vaccination. These receptors were taken from a human donor who received a COVID-19 vaccine. Both conserved end residues are part of each CDR3. D genes are given only for firm matches. Not every row has a clone size; where given, it reads once, few, many or a size class.

clone_size: once
j_call: TRBJ2-3
v_call: TRBV6-4
d_call: .
cdr3_length: 14
cdr3_nt: TGTGCCAGCAGTGGTACAGGGCGCACAGATACGCAGTATTTT
cdr3_aa: CASSGTGRTDTQYF

clone_size: .
j_call: TRBJ1-2
v_call: TRBV11-2
d_call: .
cdr3_length: 14
cdr3_nt: TGTGCCAGCAGCTTAAGGAAGGGATCCTATGGCTACACCTTC
cdr3_aa: CASSLRKGSYGYTF

clone_size: .
j_call: TRBJ2-5
v_call: TRBV3-1/TRBV3-2
d_call: TRBD2
cdr3_length: 14
cdr3_nt: TGTGCCAGCAGAAGGACTAGCGGGAGGGAGACCCAGTACTTC
cdr3_aa: CASRRTSGRETQYF

clone_size: .
j_call: TRBJ1-5
v_call: TRBV5-6
d_call: TRBD1
cdr3_length: 16
cdr3_nt: TGTGCCAGCAGCTTGGAGGGACAGGGGGATGGTCAGCCCCAGCATTTT
cdr3_aa: CASSLEGQGDGQPQHF

clone_size: few
j_call: TRBJ1-2
v_call: TRBV28
d_call: .
cdr3_length: 14
cdr3_nt: TGTGCCAGCAGATCTTTAACCGGAGACTATGGCTACACCTTC
cdr3_aa: CASRSLTGDYGYTF

clone_size: .
j_call: TRBJ2-1
v_call: TRBV7-2
d_call: .
cdr3_length: 13
cdr3_nt: TGTGCCAGCAGCTTAAAGTCCTGGAATGAGCAGTTCTTC
cdr3_aa: CASSLKSWNEQFF

clone_size: few
j_call: TRBJ1-2
v_call: TRBV6-2/TRBV6-3
d_call: TRBD1
cdr3_length: 14
cdr3_nt: TGTGCCAGCAGTTATCCGGACAGGATTTATGGCTACACCTTC
cdr3_aa: CASSYPDRIYGYTF

clone_size: .
j_call: TRBJ1-2
v_call: TRBV5-1
d_call: .
cdr3_length: 15
cdr3_nt: TGCGCCAGCAGCCCAACGGGACAAGCAGCCTATGGCTACACCTTC
cdr3_aa: CASSPTGQAAYGYTF

clone_size: .
j_call: TRBJ2-1
v_call: TRBV3-1/TRBV3-2
d_call: .
cdr3_length: 17
cdr3_nt: TGTGCCAGCAGCCATGTAGCAGGGGCGACTTTATACAATGAGCAGTTCTTC
cdr3_aa: CASSHVAGATLYNEQFF

clone_size: .
j_call: TRBJ2-5
v_call: TRBV5-1
d_call: .
cdr3_length: 15
cdr3_nt: TGCGCCAGCAGCTTAATGCTCGGGGTCCAAGAGACCCAGTACTTC
cdr3_aa: CASSLMLGVQETQYF

clone_size: .
j_call: TRBJ1-6
v_call: TRBV6-6
d_call: .
cdr3_length: 15
cdr3_nt: TGTGCCAGCAGTTGGGCAGGGCCCTATAATTCACCCCTCCACTTT
cdr3_aa: CASSWAGPYNSPLHF

clone_size: .
j_call: TRBJ1-3
v_call: TRBV9
d_call: TRBD1
cdr3_length: 17
cdr3_nt: TGTGCCAGCAGCTTAACCGGGACAGGGTCCTCTGGAAACACCATATATTTT
cdr3_aa: CASSLTGTGSSGNTIYF

clone_size: .
j_call: TRBJ2-6
v_call: TRBV25-1
d_call: .
cdr3_length: 15
cdr3_nt: TGTGCCAGCAGTGATGGAGGTCCTGGGGCCAACGTCCTGACTTTC
cdr3_aa: CASSDGGPGANVLTF

clone_size: .
j_call: TRBJ1-4
v_call: TRBV4-1
d_call: .
cdr3_length: 14
cdr3_nt: TGCGCCAGCAGCCCCGCTTGGGCGGATGAAAAACTGTTTTTT
cdr3_aa: CASSPAWADEKLFF

clone_size: .
j_call: TRBJ1-6
v_call: TRBV6-5
d_call: .
cdr3_length: 14
cdr3_nt: TGTGCCAGCCCGGGGAGCTCCTATAATTCACCCCTCCACTTT
cdr3_aa: CASPGSSYNSPLHF

clone_size: .
j_call: TRBJ1-6
v_call: TRBV7-9
d_call: .
cdr3_length: 13
cdr3_nt: TGTGCCAGCAGCAGAGGGTATAATTCACCCCTCCACTTT
cdr3_aa: CASSRGYNSPLHF

clone_size: .
j_call: TRBJ2-3
v_call: TRBV5-5
d_call: .
cdr3_length: 15
cdr3_nt: TGTGCCAGCAGCTACTCGGGGGACCAGGCAGATACGCAGTATTTT
cdr3_aa: CASSYSGDQADTQYF

clone_size: .
j_call: TRBJ1-3
v_call: TRBV6-5
d_call: .
cdr3_length: 15
cdr3_nt: TGTGCCAGCAGTTACTCCCGCAGTTCTGGAAACACCATATATTTT
cdr3_aa: CASSYSRSSGNTIYF

clone_size: .
j_call: TRBJ2-2
v_call: TRBV6-6
d_call: TRBD2
cdr3_length: 15
cdr3_nt: TGTGCCAGCAGTATCCAGCGGGGTAACACCGGGGAGCTGTTTTTT
cdr3_aa: CASSIQRGNTGELFF

clone_size: .
j_call: TRBJ1-2
v_call: TRBV3-1/TRBV3-2
d_call: .
cdr3_length: 15
cdr3_nt: TGTGCCAGCAGCCATAACGGGGGGCCAAAGGGAGGCTACACCTTC
cdr3_aa: CASSHNGGPKGGYTF

clone_size: .
j_call: TRBJ2-3
v_call: TRBV30
d_call: TRBD1
cdr3_length: 15
cdr3_nt: TGTGCCTGGGGGGACACAGGGGGGTCGAGGGATACGCAGTATTTT
cdr3_aa: CAWGDTGGSRDTQYF

clone_size: .
j_call: TRBJ1-4
v_call: TRBV28
d_call: .
cdr3_length: 15
cdr3_nt: TGTGCCAGCAGTGCTTCACAGGGTTATAATGAAAAACTGTTTTTT
cdr3_aa: CASSASQGYNEKLFF

clone_size: .
j_call: TRBJ1-1
v_call: TRBV19
d_call: .
cdr3_length: 14
cdr3_nt: TGTGCCAGTAGTATAGCCGGCGGGAACACTGAAGCTTTCTTT
cdr3_aa: CASSIAGGNTEAFF

clone_size: .
j_call: TRBJ2-5
v_call: TRBV5-4
d_call: .
cdr3_length: 13
cdr3_nt: TGTGCCAGCAGCTCCCGTTCAGAAGAGACCCAGTACTTC
cdr3_aa: CASSSRSEETQYF

clone_size: .
j_call: TRBJ2-3
v_call: TRBV6-6
d_call: TRBD1
cdr3_length: 16
cdr3_nt: TGTGCCAGCAGTCCTAAGGACAGGGGCGTCCAGGATACGCAGTATTTT
cdr3_aa: CASSPKDRGVQDTQYF

clone_size: few
j_call: TRBJ2-1
v_call: TRBV6-2/TRBV6-3
d_call: .
cdr3_length: 15
cdr3_nt: TGTGCCAGCAGTTACACCACTAGTCGTTACAATGAGCAGTTCTTC
cdr3_aa: CASSYTTSRYNEQFF

clone_size: .
j_call: TRBJ1-4
v_call: TRBV11-2
d_call: .
cdr3_length: 17
cdr3_nt: TGTGCCAGCAGCTTAGGCTTTGGAGGAGGGTCTATAGAAAAACTGTTTTTT
cdr3_aa: CASSLGFGGGSIEKLFF

clone_size: .
j_call: TRBJ2-3
v_call: TRBV7-9
d_call: TRBD2
cdr3_length: 18
cdr3_nt: TGTGCCAGCGATGCCGGGACTAGCGGGGGGGCCGGCACAGATACGCAGTATTTT
cdr3_aa: CASDAGTSGGAGTDTQYF

clone_size: few
j_call: TRBJ1-1
v_call: TRBV5-1
d_call: TRBD1
cdr3_length: 15
cdr3_nt: TGCGCCAGCAGGACGGTTCAGGGGGCGATCACTGAAGCTTTCTTT
cdr3_aa: CASRTVQGAITEAFF

clone_size: .
j_call: TRBJ1-3
v_call: TRBV9
d_call: .
cdr3_length: 15
cdr3_nt: TGTGCCAGCAGCGGGGATGGGGTTCTCGGAGACACCATATATTTT
cdr3_aa: CASSGDGVLGDTIYF

clone_size: .
j_call: TRBJ2-1
v_call: TRBV5-6
d_call: .
cdr3_length: 13
cdr3_nt: TGTGCCAGCAGCCCGGGACTTCCCAATGAGCAGTTCTTC
cdr3_aa: CASSPGLPNEQFF

clone_size: .
j_call: TRBJ1-2
v_call: TRBV6-5
d_call: TRBD1
cdr3_length: 14
cdr3_nt: TGTGCCAGCAGAACGGACAGGGAAGGGGGTGGCTACACCTTC
cdr3_aa: CASRTDREGGGYTF

clone_size: once
j_call: TRBJ2-2
v_call: TRBV5-8
d_call: .
cdr3_length: 13
cdr3_nt: TGTGCCAGCAGCCGGACAATCACCGGGGAGCTGTTTTTT
cdr3_aa: CASSRTITGELFF

clone_size: once
j_call: TRBJ2-5
v_call: TRBV9
d_call: .
cdr3_length: 13
cdr3_nt: TGTGCCAGCAGCGTAGAGGCGGAAGAGACCCAGTACTTC
cdr3_aa: CASSVEAEETQYF

clone_size: .
j_call: TRBJ2-2
v_call: TRBV7-8
d_call: TRBD2
cdr3_length: 14
cdr3_nt: TGTGCCAGCAGGGGGACTAGCGACACCGGGGAGCTGTTTTTT
cdr3_aa: CASRGTSDTGELFF

clone_size: .
j_call: TRBJ1-2
v_call: TRBV27
d_call: .
cdr3_length: 13
cdr3_nt: TGTGCCAGCAGTTATACCCCGACGGGCGGCTACACCTTC
cdr3_aa: CASSYTPTGGYTF

clone_size: .
j_call: TRBJ1-4
v_call: TRBV28
d_call: .
cdr3_length: 15
cdr3_nt: TGTGCCAGCAGTCGGGCCGGGGCAACTAATGAAAAACTGTTTTTT
cdr3_aa: CASSRAGATNEKLFF

clone_size: .
j_call: TRBJ2-3
v_call: TRBV5-1
d_call: TRBD1
cdr3_length: 15
cdr3_nt: TGCGCCAGCAGACGGACAGGGATTGCCACAGATACGCAGTATTTT
cdr3_aa: CASRRTGIATDTQYF

clone_size: .
j_call: TRBJ1-2
v_call: TRBV5-1
d_call: .
cdr3_length: 14
cdr3_nt: TGCGCCAGCAGCAATACCGGGGGCTACTATGGCTACACCTTC
cdr3_aa: CASSNTGGYYGYTF

clone_size: .
j_call: TRBJ1-6
v_call: TRBV4-2
d_call: .
cdr3_length: 16
cdr3_nt: TGTGCCAGCAGCCAAGGTGGGCGTTTCCATAATTCACCCCTCCACTTT
cdr3_aa: CASSQGGRFHNSPLHF

clone_size: .
j_call: TRBJ1-2
v_call: TRBV6-1
d_call: .
cdr3_length: 13
cdr3_nt: TGTGCCAGCAGCTTCGACAGTCCTGATGGCTACACCTTC
cdr3_aa: CASSFDSPDGYTF

clone_size: .
j_call: TRBJ1-2
v_call: TRBV4-3
d_call: .
cdr3_length: 16
cdr3_nt: TGCGCCAGCAGCCAAGACCCGGGGGCATCGAACTATGGCTACACCTTC
cdr3_aa: CASSQDPGASNYGYTF

clone_size: .
j_call: TRBJ2-3
v_call: TRBV2
d_call: .
cdr3_length: 14
cdr3_nt: TGTGCCAGCATTAGGGGGGGACCCTCGGATACGCAGTATTTT
cdr3_aa: CASIRGGPSDTQYF

clone_size: .
j_call: TRBJ1-4
v_call: TRBV3-1/TRBV3-2
d_call: .
cdr3_length: 15
cdr3_nt: TGTGCCAGCAGCCAAATGAACAGTGGTCCAGAAAAACTGTTTTTT
cdr3_aa: CASSQMNSGPEKLFF

clone_size: .
j_call: TRBJ1-2
v_call: TRBV25-1
d_call: .
cdr3_length: 12
cdr3_nt: TGTGCCAGCAGCGGTACAGGGAACGGCTACACCTTC
cdr3_aa: CASSGTGNGYTF

clone_size: .
j_call: TRBJ2-5
v_call: TRBV11-2
d_call: TRBD2
cdr3_length: 14
cdr3_nt: TGTGCCAGCAGCCCCCTAAGCGGGGTAGAGACCCAGTACTTC
cdr3_aa: CASSPLSGVETQYF